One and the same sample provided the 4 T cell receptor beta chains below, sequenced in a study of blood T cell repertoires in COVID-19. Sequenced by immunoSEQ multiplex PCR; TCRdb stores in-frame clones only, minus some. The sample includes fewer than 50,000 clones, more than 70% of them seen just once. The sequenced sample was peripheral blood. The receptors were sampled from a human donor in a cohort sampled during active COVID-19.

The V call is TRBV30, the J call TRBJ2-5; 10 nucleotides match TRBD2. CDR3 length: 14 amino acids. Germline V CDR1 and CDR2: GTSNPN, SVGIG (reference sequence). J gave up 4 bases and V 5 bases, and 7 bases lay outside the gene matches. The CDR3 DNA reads TGTGCCTGGGGAAGCGGGGGGGCCCGAGAGACCCAGTACTTC. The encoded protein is CAWGSGGARETQYF.

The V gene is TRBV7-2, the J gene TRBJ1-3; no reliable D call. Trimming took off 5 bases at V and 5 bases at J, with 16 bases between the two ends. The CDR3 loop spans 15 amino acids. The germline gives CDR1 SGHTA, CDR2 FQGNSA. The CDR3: CASSPDGGRRNTIYF. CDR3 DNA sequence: TGTGCCAGCAGCCCCGACGGTGGCAGGCGAAACACCATATATTTT.

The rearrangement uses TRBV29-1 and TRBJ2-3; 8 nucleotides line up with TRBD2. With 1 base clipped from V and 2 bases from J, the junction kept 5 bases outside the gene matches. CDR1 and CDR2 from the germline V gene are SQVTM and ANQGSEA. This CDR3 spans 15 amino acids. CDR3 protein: CSVEGLAGLTDTQYF. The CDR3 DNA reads TGCAGCGTTGAAGGGCTAGCGGGCCTCACAGATACGCAGTATTTT.

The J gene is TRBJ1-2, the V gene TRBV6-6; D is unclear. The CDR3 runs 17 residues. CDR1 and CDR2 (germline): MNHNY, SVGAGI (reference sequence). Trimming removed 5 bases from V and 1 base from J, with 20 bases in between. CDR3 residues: CASSPSLARLDNYGYTF. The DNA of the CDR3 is TGTGCCAGCAGTCCCTCCTTGGCCAGGTTGGATAACTATGGCTACACCTTC.